This note documents a single TCR beta chain sequence. There is no known antigen for this receptor. Per-base qualities were not stored, and no clone one base away is much larger. The library relied on the immunoSEQ multiplex PCR assay. For the multiplex PCR, a mixture combining 60 forward primers for TCR Vbeta segments and 13 reverse primers for TCR Jbeta segments was used. The CDR3 region of rearranged TCR beta genes was amplified from genomic DNA with a multiplex PCR assay. The amplified TCR beta libraries were sequenced on the Illumina HiSeq System as 87-base-pair reads. In the authors' own workflow: A later analysis tallied 70 million to 100 million unique TCR beta chains across the 610 or so repertoires, and some 12 million of those chains were shared by two or more donors. Raw reads were error-corrected and collapsed into unique sequences with a nearest-neighbor algorithm that merged closely related sequences to remove PCR and sequencing errors. V, D and J gene segments were assigned by aligning CDR3 sequences to IMGT reference sequences. For a sequence to be retained, a match of at least six nucleotides was required to both a V gene segment and a J gene segment. Rearrangements were classified as productive when the CDR3 lacked stop codons and remained in frame with V and J, and all other rearrangements were classified as non-productive. Following IMGT convention, CDR3 was defined as the stretch from the second conserved V-encoded cysteine to the conserved J-encoded phenylalanine. The earlier analysis of 500 to 650 of the donors excluded any sequence lacking an unambiguous match to a single V gene segment. In an earlier analysis of 587 of the donors, V segments were called functional above 56.7% productive rearrangements and were called segregating when the between-donor standard deviation exceeded 5%. A statistical classification framework was built to diagnose cytomegalovirus status from the catalog of TCR beta chain sequences. In a later analysis, TCR nucleotide sequences were compared against IMGT/GENE-DB human TR gene sequences so that V and J genes could be assigned. A later analysis assigned CDR3 sequences and most-parsimonious VDJ recombination scenarios with the TCRdist pipeline. A later analysis defined each TCR beta chain by its CDR3 amino acid sequence plus V-gene family, and excluded reads lacking a unique V-gene family. To address suspected cross-contamination and a sequencing artifact, a later analysis removed 592 highly shared, low-generation-probability nucleotide sequences. In a later analysis, a clonal expansion index for each public chain was calculated from normalized within-repertoire ranks of inferred template counts. In a later analysis, generation probabilities were computed using a VDJ recombination model fitted to out-of-frame rearrangements, and the results were checked against IGoR. In a later analysis, hypergeometric tests were used to score TCR-TCR, TCR-HLA and TCR-CMV co-occurrence, with a repertoire-size bias correction applied to TCR pairs. To estimate false discovery rates, a later analysis permuted the HLA or CMV assignments 20 times. In a later analysis, co-occurring TCRs were grouped with DBSCAN, and TCRdist sequence similarity was added when clustering was performed within HLA-allele-positive subsets. Repertoires with fewer than 30,000 or more than 120,000 public chains were left out of co-occurrence clustering, as were a handful of repertoires with anomalous nucleotide sharing. Held by TCRdb, this immuneACCESS table contains in-frame sequences only and omits some clones. Under half of the omission traces to an unresolved V gene where checked; the cause of the rest is unknown. Clone size and V and J calls were adopted from that table, with D and trimming inferred from the DNA. This sample gives roughly 170,000 clones in total; roughly 70% of them show up just once. The ten most abundant clones make up approximately 1.5% of the sample.

The entry originates in a study of cytomegalovirus exposure and HLA in healthy donors (dated by TCRdb to 2016 to 2017). For context, the study as a whole: An earlier analysis of around 600 of the donors reported 250 to 350 Gb of sequence data and roughly 110 million unique TCR beta sequences from about 200 million T cells. Roughly 320 gigabases of sequencing data and about 92 million unique TCR sequences made up an early release that covered 500 to 650 HLA-typed donors. Typing coverage varied by locus: 629-630 donors for A, B, C, DRB1 and DQB1; approximately 500 for DQA1; about 590 for DPA1; approximately 450 for DPB1. Besides the first cohort of approximately 710 subjects, a separate validation cohort made up of roughly 120 different subjects was used. Rather than drawing on any new phenotypic data, the later analysis identified candidate immune exposures from TCR beta sequences and the way those sequences occurred across donors. An earlier analysis of more than 450 of the donors used high-throughput TCR beta sequencing to judge whether each TCR beta V gene segment behaved as functional or pseudogenic. Four or five DR-DQ haplotypes were treated as single units for association and clustering because of strong linkage in the cohort. Donor age, sex, ethnicity and CMV serostatus were compiled alongside the repertoire data. On average, roughly 250,000 unique TCR beta nucleotide sequences were sequenced per donor among more than 350 genotyped donors of the cohort, with roughly a sixth of those sequences being non-productive. To predict cytomegalovirus infection status, the study combined high-throughput TCR immunosequencing, statistical association of individual TCRs with disease status, and machine learning. In a later analysis, previously published TCR beta repertoires from 550 to 750 donors were re-analyzed and high-resolution HLA genotyping was added so that TCR occurrence patterns could be studied. The study was designed to test whether signatures of past pathogen exposure could be identified by cataloging public T cell receptors. Of the 350 to 450 genotyped donors, approximately 81% were placed in the genetic ancestry cluster associated with self-reported Caucasian donors. Every repertoire in the discovery cohort had been generated on one and the same sequencing platform. In a later genetic analysis, genome-wide SNP genotypes for about three fifths of the roughly 670 donors were used, and that subset was treated as a discovery cohort. HLA typing included class I and class II loci at four-digit resolution. The T cell repertoires of several hundred subjects were profiled by immunosequencing and related to cytomegalovirus serostatus.

Findings and caveats that apply to the study as a whole: Correlated functional status among segregating V segments might reflect linkage disequilibrium, but an unknown experimental factor could not be ruled out. A cluster of highly shared sequence variants was judged likely to be a technical artifact of the sequencing pipeline. Because the 87-base-pair reads could not distinguish some IMGT-functional V segments, including TRBV6-2 and TRBV6-3, those segments were excluded. In a later analysis, most CMV-associated TCR beta chains were found to appear HLA-restricted, with HLA associations seemingly driven largely by CMV exposure. A further reported finding was that TCR beta sequences accurately predicted the HLA-A and HLA-B alleles for most subjects in the first cohort. In an earlier analysis of fewer than 750 of the donors, most TCR beta V segments were observed in productive rearrangements about 87% or about 30% of the time, broadly matching IMGT annotations. An association between a missense DCLRE1C variant and V-gene and J-gene trimming of TCR beta chains was found in a later genetic analysis and replicated in an independent cohort. In a later analysis, several top co-occurrence clusters were reported to appear linked to parvovirus B19, influenza, CMV and Epstein-Barr virus. The study gave a list of 150 to 200 TCR beta chains associated with cytomegalovirus. According to the authors, the approach could potentially be generalized to other disease states and immunological phenotypes. In a later analysis, HLA-associated TCR beta chains showed more clonal expansion and lower generation probabilities than non-associated chains that were equally common. For the cohort, immune exposure information was limited to CMV serostatus. Assigning TCR associations to individual alleles was difficult when HLA alleles, especially DR and DQ, strongly co-occurred. Cytomegalovirus status was reported to be diagnosed by the classifier with high specificity and sensitivity in both the original and validation cohorts. In a later analysis, TCR association rates were found to vary across HLA loci, with the most associated TCRs seen for DRB1 alleles and the fewest for HLA-C alleles. About 17 rarely observed V segments, including chromosome 9 orphons, were excluded from the earlier analysis of several hundred of the donors because counts were too low. Because some donors lacked HLA typing at each locus, the association tests relied only on the typed subset. The cohort was sequenced for TCR beta chains only, and without alpha or paired-chain data the features that could be detected were limited. Most TCR sequences were seen in very few donors, while some public TCRs were found in many individuals. Three of the identified cytomegalovirus-associated TCR beta chains were confirmed in vitro to be specific for cytomegalovirus antigens. The presence/absence analyses assumed that sequencing depth was roughly uniform across donors, and that assumption may not be true. Specific HLA alleles were associated with roughly 17,000 TCR beta sequences at a false discovery rate of 0.05 in a later analysis. In a later genetic analysis, fewer N-insertions in productive TCRs were reported among donors in an Asian-associated ancestry cluster than the 666-donor mean.

The cohort comprised several hundred healthy bone marrow donors. At the time of sampling, every cohort member was nominally healthy, though immune exposures that went unrecorded were likely present. The donor tested CMV seronegative, placing the donor among the 350 or so seronegative members of the cohort. A peripheral blood sample was provided by each donor, and peripheral blood mononuclear cells were used for TCR beta sequencing. The Qiagen DNeasy Blood Extraction Kit was used to extract genomic DNA from the blood cell samples. The germline V gene (reference sequence) gives CDR1 as MNHEY and CDR2 as SMNVEV. The CDR3 has 14 amino acids, counting the end cysteine and phenylalanine. Here the CDR3 DNA is all that survives: 42 bases in frame from base 1. Trimming takes 3 bases from V and 4 bases from J, and the germline ends sit 12 bases apart.

The material sequenced was PBMCs. The chain joins TRBV27 to TRBJ1-2, with TRBD1 as a weak D call on 5 bases. This clonotype was sampled from a girl between 10 and 17 years old in good health and CMV-seronegative. The CDR3 region reads CASSFWQGSYGYTF. Read as DNA, the sequence is TGTGCCAGCAGTTTCTGGCAGGGAAGCTATGGCTACACCTTC.